These 25 T cell receptor beta chains came from one sample sequenced in a study of T cell responses to AZD1222 COVID-19 vaccine. Profiled with immunoSEQ multiplex PCR; TCRdb holds only in-frame clones, not every one. This table has approximately 270,000 clones, around 93% appearing once. The sequencing here drew on peripheral blood, taken 28 days after the second AZD1222 dose. The receptors shown here come from an adult who received the AZD1222 COVID-19 vaccine.

The DNA of the CDR3 is TGTGCCAGCAGTGAATATGAGGGGCCGTATGGCTACACCTTC. This encodes CASSEYEGPYGYTF. The chain links TRBV25-1 to TRBJ1-2; D perhaps matches TRBD1 (5 bases). Trimming left V 0 bases short and J 5 bases short, with 10 bases between. The CDR3 spans 14 residues. Germline CDR1 reads MGHDK; CDR2 reads SYGVNS.

The chain combines TRBV9 with TRBJ2-1; 8 bases are shared with TRBD2. Germline CDR1 is SGDLS and CDR2 is YYNGEE. The trim removed 0 bases at V and 2 bases at J, leaving 1 base unmatched. The CDR3 loop spans 15 amino acids. The CDR3 bases are TGTGCCAGCAGCGTAGGACTAGCGACCTACAATGAGCAGTTCTTC. Protein sequence: CASSVGLATYNEQFF.

This chain links TRBV2 with TRBJ1-1, with unresolved D. The CDR3 contains 14 residues. CDR1 SNHLY and CDR2 FYNNEI come from the germline V gene. Trimming pared 4 bases from V and 1 base from J, leaving 10 bases between. The chain's CDR3 is CASSAYSGNTEAFF. For the CDR3, the DNA is TGTGCCAGCAGTGCATACAGTGGGAACACTGAAGCTTTCTTT.

The J gene is TRBJ2-3, the V gene TRBV7-2; 8 bases line up with TRBD2. V shed 3 bases, J shed 5 bases, and the junction held 10 bases outside the gene matches. The CDR3 spans 16 residues. Germline assignment: CDR1 SGHTA and CDR2 FQGNSA. CDR3: CASSLTGGVLEDTQYF. The CDR3 DNA reads as TGTGCCAGCAGCTTGACGGGGGGGGTTCTAGAAGATACGCAGTATTTT.

The chain joins TRBV7-4 to TRBJ2-3; unclear D gene. V lost 2 bases and J 7 bases, leaving 1 base between the germline ends. Per germline, CDR1 SGHVT and CDR2 SQSDAQ. This CDR3 spans 10 amino acids. As DNA, the CDR3 is TGTGCCAGCAGCTTATATACGCAGTATTTT. Its translation is CASSLYTQYF.

This chain links TRBV9 with TRBJ2-7, with D perhaps matching TRBD2 (5 bases). The length of the CDR3 is 13 residues. The V and J ends lost 4 bases and 6 bases respectively, with 14 bases between them. Germline values: CDR1 SGDLS, CDR2 YYNGEE. The CDR3 bases are TGTGCCAGCAGCCAACAACTAGTGACCGAGCAGTACTTC. Protein: CASSQQLVTEQYF.

This chain joins TRBV5-1 and TRBJ2-3, with D perhaps TRBD2 (6 bases). The CDR3 runs to 14 residues. Germline V gene sequence: CDR1 SGHRS, CDR2 YFSETQ. V was clipped by 6 bases and J by 1 base, with 12 bases between them. CDR3 residues: CASTLAPRTDTQYF. CDR3 nucleotide sequence: TGCGCCAGCACCCTAGCGCCACGCACAGATACGCAGTATTTT. The full variable domain, completed using reference TRBV5-1 and TRBJ2-3, is KAGVTQTPRYLIKTRGQQVTLSCSPISGHRSVSWYQQTPGQGLQFLFEYFSETQRNKGNFPGRFSGRQFSNSRSEMNVSTLELGDSALYLCASTLAPRTDTQYFGPGTRLTVL.

This clone has a single count. This chain joins TRBV7-2 and TRBJ1-4; perhaps TRBD1 as D (5 bases). The CDR3 runs to 13 residues. The V end lost 5 bases, the J end lost 8 bases, and 12 bases lay between the germline ends. The germline gives CDR1 SGHTA, CDR2 FQGNSA. CDR3 bases: TGTGCCAGCAGCCGGGGGGTCGGGGAAAAACTGTTTTTT. Its protein is CASSRGVGEKLFF.

The chain couples TRBV28 to TRBJ2-7; TRBD2 aligns across 7 bases. CDR3 size: 15 residues. The germline V gene encodes CDR1 MDHEN and CDR2 SYDVKM. The J segment lost 1 base and the V segment lost 3 bases, leaving 6 bases of the junction unmatched. CDR3 loop: CASSLGGTLSYEQYF. CDR3 DNA: TGTGCCAGCAGTTTGGGGGGGACCCTATCCTACGAGCAGTACTTC.

The CDR3 nucleotides read TGTGCCAGCAGTTTAGGGGGGAGTTTCACTGAAGCTTTCTTT. Its translation is CASSLGGSFTEAFF. This chain uses TRBV28 with TRBJ1-1; D perhaps matches TRBD1 (5 bases). CDR3 length: 14 residues. Germline loops: CDR1 MDHEN, CDR2 SYDVKM. With 2 bases removed from V and 4 bases from J, the gap between germline ends came to 11 bases.

This chain joins TRBV10-3 and TRBJ2-3; 7 bases map to TRBD2. The germline V gene encodes CDR1 ENHRY and CDR2 SYGVKD. The CDR3 is 15 residues long. V gave up 6 bases and J gave up 1 base; unmatched junction bases: 7. This chain's CDR3 is CAISLAGDRTDTQYF. In DNA, the CDR3 is TGTGCCATCAGCTTAGCGGGTGATCGCACAGATACGCAGTATTTT.

The chain joins TRBV7-3 to TRBJ2-1, with 9 bases fitting TRBD2. This CDR3 is 18 amino acids long. V gave up 4 bases and J gave up 8 bases; unmatched junction bases: 18. Germline assignment: CDR1 SGHTA and CDR2 FQGTGA. The CDR3 nucleotides read TGTGCCAGCAGCTCCCGGGTCCCCCCAGCGGGGGGCTCCGATGAGCAGTTCTTC. Translated, it gives CASSSRVPPAGGSDEQFF.

The chain recombines TRBV10-3 with TRBJ1-5; TRBD1 might be the D (5 bases). The CDR3 is 15 residues long. Trimming pared 6 bases from V and 7 bases from J, leaving 19 bases between. Per the germline V gene, CDR1 is ENHRY and CDR2 is SYGVKD. CDR3 nucleotide sequence: TGTGCCATCAGAGGTAGACAACAGGTCGAACAGCCCCAGCATTTT. Translation gives CAIRGRQQVEQPQHF.

V gene TRBV11-2 combines with J gene TRBJ1-3; no definite D call. The V gene's germline CDR1 is SGHAT and CDR2 FQNNGV. Trimming pared 1 base from V and 5 bases from J, leaving 0 bases between. This CDR3 contains 11 residues. The CDR3: CASSLGNTIYF. The CDR3 DNA follows: TGTGCCAGCAGCTTAGGAAACACCATATATTTT.

This sequence joins TRBV20-1 and TRBJ1-1; D ambiguous. The ends were cut back, 3 bases at V and 10 bases at J, with 12 bases in the middle. Germline V lookup: CDR1 DFQATT, CDR2 SNEGSKA (reference sequence). There are 11 residues in the CDR3. CDR3 DNA sequence: TGCAGTGCTAGGGGCCGAGGTGGAGCTTTCTTT. Translating gives CSARGRGGAFF.

The chain recombines TRBV5-4 with TRBJ2-5; no firm D call. This CDR3 has 13 amino acids. The germline gives CDR1 SGHNT, CDR2 YYREEE (reference sequence). Trimming pared 4 bases from V and 2 bases from J, leaving 9 bases between. The CDR3 loop reads CASSHGPQETQYF. As DNA, the CDR3 is TGTGCCAGCAGCCACGGTCCACAAGAGACCCAGTACTTC.

The chain has TRBV7-2 and TRBJ2-1, with a possible D match to TRBD1 (9 bases). CDR1 is SGHTA, CDR2 FQGNSA, per germline. The CDR3 covers 19 residues. V lost 1 base and J lost 5, with 24 bases in between. For the CDR3, the DNA is TGTGCCAGCAGCTTAGGTAGGGACAGGGTAGCGGGGTGGGACAATGAGCAGTTCTTC. Its translation is CASSLGRDRVAGWDNEQFF.

The chain combines TRBV28 with TRBJ1-2; 10 bases align to TRBD1. CDR1 is MDHEN, CDR2 SYDVKM, per germline. The CDR3 sequence is 15 residues long. The trim removed 4 bases at V and 4 bases at J, leaving 6 bases unmatched. CDR3: CASSSRDRGSYGYTF. DNA of the CDR3: TGTGCCAGCAGTTCCCGGGACAGGGGAAGCTATGGCTACACCTTC.

The chain has TRBV27 and TRBJ2-7, with 11 nucleotides matching TRBD1. The CDR3 loop spans 14 amino acids. Germline CDR1 and CDR2: MNHEY and SMNVEV (reference sequence). The J segment lost 6 bases and the V segment lost 2 bases, leaving 3 bases of the junction unmatched. The CDR3 bases are TGTGCCAGCAGTTTAGGGACAGGGGGTGGCGAGCAGTACTTC. It translates to CASSLGTGGGEQYF.

V and J are TRBV2 and TRBJ1-1; 7 bases map to TRBD1. The germline V gene has CDR1 SNHLY and CDR2 FYNNEI. V lost 6 bases, J lost 11 bases, and 9 bases stayed unmatched. This CDR3 contains 12 residues. CDR3 in amino acids: CASRTGREGAFF. The DNA of the CDR3 is TGTGCCAGCAGGACAGGGAGGGAGGGGGCTTTCTTT. Variable domain in full (rest from reference TRBV2 and TRBJ1-1): EPEVTQTPSHQVTQMGQEVILRCVPISNHLYFYWYRQILGQKVEFLVSFYNNEISEKSEIFDDQFSVERPDGSNFTLKIRSTKLEDSAMYFCASRTGREGAFFGQGTRLTVV.

The CDR3 DNA reads as TGCAGCGTGGGGACGGGATTCAATCAGCCCCAGCATTTT. This translates into CSVGTGFNQPQHF. V is TRBV29-1 and J is TRBJ1-5; tentatively, D is TRBD1 (5 bases). Trimming left V 6 bases short and J 3 bases short, with 12 bases between. Germline CDR1 and CDR2: SQVTM and ANQGSEA. The CDR3 spans 13 residues. The variable domain in full, completed from reference TRBV29-1 and TRBJ1-5, reads SAVISQKPSRDICQRGTSLTIQCQVDSQVTMMFWYRQQPGQSLTLIATANQGSEATYESGFVIDKFPISRPNLTFSTLTVSNMSPEDSSIYLCSVGTGFNQPQHFGDGTRLSIL.

The chain has TRBV27 and TRBJ1-6; 10 bases agree with TRBD1. The germline V gene encodes CDR1 MNHEY and CDR2 SMNVEV (reference sequence). The trim removed 6 bases at V and 6 bases at J, leaving 2 bases unmatched. This CDR3 has 14 amino acids. CDR3 in DNA: TGTGCCAGCAGGGGGACAGGGGTTAATTCACCCCTCCACTTT. As protein: CASRGTGVNSPLHF.

The chain combines TRBV27 with TRBJ2-3; TRBD1 or TRBD2 may be the D gene (5 bases each). V was trimmed by 8 bases and J by 3 bases, leaving 18 bases between them. This CDR3 contains 15 residues. Germline V CDR1 and CDR2: MNHEY, SMNVEV (reference sequence). The CDR3 coding sequence is TGTGCCAGCGCCCAAGGGGCTAGCAGGACAGATACGCAGTATTTT. Encoded protein: CASAQGASRTDTQYF.

The chain uses TRBV28 and TRBJ1-1, with D unresolved. The V end lost 3 bases, the J end lost 9 bases, and 11 bases lay between the germline ends. The CDR3 covers 12 residues. CDR1 and CDR2 (germline): MDHEN, SYDVKM. Here the CDR3 DNA reads TGTGCCAGCAGTTTGTACATGGGAAAAGCTTTCTTT. Its protein is CASSLYMGKAFF.

On this clone: A junction end diverges from the germline sequence, so it may reflect a read error. The chain couples TRBV7-3 to TRBJ2-5; 10 nucleotides agree with TRBD2. Per the germline V gene, CDR1 is SGHTA and CDR2 is FQGTGA. The CDR3 length is 17 residues. CDR3 sequence: CASSLTGSSGGQETQYF. Written as DNA, the CDR3 is TGTGCCAGCAGCCTAACAGGCTCTAGCGGGGGCCAAGAGACCCAGTACTTC.